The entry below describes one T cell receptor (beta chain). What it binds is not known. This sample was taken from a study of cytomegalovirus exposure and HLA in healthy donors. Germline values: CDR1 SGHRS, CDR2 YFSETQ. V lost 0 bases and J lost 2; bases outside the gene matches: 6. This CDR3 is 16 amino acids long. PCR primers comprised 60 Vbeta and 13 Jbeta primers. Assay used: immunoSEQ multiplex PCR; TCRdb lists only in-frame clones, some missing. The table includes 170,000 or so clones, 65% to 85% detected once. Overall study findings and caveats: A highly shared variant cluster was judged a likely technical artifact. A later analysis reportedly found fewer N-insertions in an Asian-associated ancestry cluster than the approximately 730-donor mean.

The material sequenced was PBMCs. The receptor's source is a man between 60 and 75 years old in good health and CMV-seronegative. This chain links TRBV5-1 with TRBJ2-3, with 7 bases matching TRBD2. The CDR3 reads CASSLGSAGHTDTQYF. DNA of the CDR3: TGCGCCAGCAGCTTGGGTTCAGCGGGGCACACAGATACGCAGTATTTT. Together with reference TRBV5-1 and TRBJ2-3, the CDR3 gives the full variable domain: KAGVTQTPRYLIKTRGQQVTLSCSPISGHRSVSWYQQTPGQGLQFLFEYFSETQRNKGNFPGRFSGRQFSNSRSEMNVSTLELGDSALYLCASSLGSAGHTDTQYFGPGTRLTVL.